This T cell receptor (beta chain) came from a study of blood T cell repertoires in COVID-19. Libraries were prepared by immunoSEQ multiplex PCR; TCRdb keeps only in-frame clonotypes and omits some of them. This table has around 290,000 clones, over 75% appearing once. Germline CDR1 SGHVS, CDR2 FNYEAQ. The V end was cut by 5 bases, the J end by 1 base, with 2 bases between. CDR3 length: 11 residues. Sequenced material: PBMCs or T cells enriched from blood (not recorded which). This chain links TRBV7-6 with TRBJ2-5, with D uncertain. The TCR comes from a woman between 25 and 40 years old who had recovered from COVID-19. The CDR3 DNA reads as TGTGCCAGCAGCCTCCAAGAGACCCAGTACTTC. Translation: CASSLQETQYF.